This TCR beta chain derives from a study of PD-L1 blockade in urothelial cancer. Overall study context: Analysis of the blood was performed 3 weeks (second dose) and 6 weeks after treatment start.

Generated by immunoSEQ multiplex PCR, the TCRdb table keeps only in-frame clones and is missing some. The repertoire holds around 66,000 clones, with around nine tenths as singletons. Trimming took off 7 bases at V and 4 bases at J, with 23 bases between the two ends. The CDR3 covers 17 residues. CDR1 and CDR2 from the germline V gene are MDHEN and SYDVKM. The sample's time point: peripheral blood 6 weeks after treatment start. The chain has TRBV28 and TRBJ1-3; D is uncertain. The origin of this receptor is a man between 60 and 75 years old with urothelial cancer. Sample: PBMCs, taken around atezolizumab (anti-PD-L1) treatment. CDR3 protein: CASTNPRPKLFGNTIYF. CDR3 coding DNA: TGTGCCAGCACTAACCCCCGGCCCAAACTATTCGGAAACACCATATATTTT.